This T cell receptor beta chain derives from a study of blood T cell repertoires in COVID-19. The overall study: The study drew acute and convalescent COVID-19 samples from the United States, Italy and Spain. PBMCs, B-cell-depleted T cells, or T cells provided the cDNA or gDNA that made up the material.

The CDR3 runs 18 residues. Germline-derived CDR1 and CDR2 are SGHRS and YFSETQ. V lost 4 bases to trimming and J lost 1 base; unmatched junction nucleotides: 11. Which cohort a participant joined came from the clinical history participants gave. The authors' processing: Amplified reference gene primers provided the basis for estimating nucleated cell counts. Clones were read by immunoSEQ multiplex PCR, and TCRdb kept only the in-frame ones, dropping some. V, J and clone size reflect that table, while D and trimming were determined from the DNA. Among some 320,000 clones listed, 90% were seen once. The receptor comes from a man aged 60-69 years who had recovered from COVID-19. The V and J genes are TRBV5-1 and TRBJ2-3, with 11 nucleotides matching TRBD2. The source material was PBMCs or T cells enriched from blood (not recorded which). CDR3 in DNA: TGCGCCAGCAGCCCCCGAGGGACTAGCGGAGAGGGCACAGATACGCAGTATTTT. This codes for CASSPRGTSGEGTDTQYF.